Reported below is one TCR beta chain. The method was immunoSEQ multiplex PCR; TCRdb's version includes in-frame clones alone and lacks a portion of them. The sample records approximately 30,000 clones, about 96% being singletons. The treatment: preoperative locoregional IRX-2 cytokine immunotherapy. Patients received preoperative, locoregional IRX-2 cytokine immunotherapy in a phase Ib study. Germline V CDR1 and CDR2: SGHTA, FQGTGA. This CDR3 is built from 15 residues. V was shortened by 1 base and J by 7 bases, with 14 bases between the two germline ends. The data belong to a study of preoperative IRX-2 immunotherapy in early breast cancer.

This chain uses TRBV7-3 with TRBJ2-1, with TRBD2 as a possible D gene (6 bases). The receptor was derived from a human donor with breast cancer. Specimen collection occurred from a patient treated with IRX-2 immunotherapy. CDR3 residues: CASSLIRGALNEQFF. The CDR3 nucleotides read TGTGCCAGCAGCTTAATTCGCGGGGCTTTGAATGAGCAGTTCTTC.